The 30 T cell receptor beta chains below all came from one sample that was sequenced in a study of blood T cell repertoires in COVID-19. Method: immunoSEQ multiplex PCR; TCRdb's copy keeps in-frame clones and lacks some. The sample has about 110,000 clones; more than 70% are singletons. Sequencing input: peripheral blood. The receptor set was obtained from a man in his forties or fifties with active or convalescent COVID-19.

The rearrangement uses TRBV9 and TRBJ2-3; TRBD2 matches at 8 bases. This CDR3 spans 14 amino acids. The ends lost 3 bases at V and 4 bases at J; junction bases unmatched: 4. Germline CDR1 is SGDLS and CDR2 is YYNGEE. The CDR3 DNA follows: TGTGCCAGCAGCGATCGGACTAGCTCAGATACGCAGTATTTT. This translates into CASSDRTSSDTQYF.

The V gene is TRBV25-1, the J gene TRBJ1-5, with 7 bases that match TRBD1. The CDR3 sequence is 16 residues long. With 3 bases clipped from V and 10 bases from J, the junction kept 15 bases outside the gene matches. Germline CDR1 reads MGHDK; CDR2 reads SYGVNS. CDR3 loop: CASSDPPGTDDIPQHF. In DNA form, the CDR3 reads TGTGCCAGCAGTGACCCCCCCGGGACAGATGATATCCCCCAGCATTTT. The full variable domain, in which reference TRBV25-1 and TRBJ1-5 provide the parts outside the CDR3, is EADIYQTPRYLVIGTGKKITLECSQTMGHDKMYWYQQDPGMELHLIHYSYGVNSTEKGDLSSESTVSRIRTEHFPLTLESARPSHTSQYLCASSDPPGTDDIPQHFGDGTRLSIL.

This chain links TRBV19 with TRBJ2-7, with D maybe TRBD1 (6 bases). The V end lost 5 bases, the J end lost 4 bases, and 15 bases lay between the germline ends. CDR1 is LNHDA, CDR2 SQIVND, per germline (reference sequence). This CDR3 is built from 14 residues. The CDR3 sequence is CASSPYTQGYEQYF. The CDR3 nucleotides are TGTGCCAGTAGTCCCTATACCCAGGGGTACGAGCAGTACTTC.

The chain has TRBV27 and TRBJ1-5, with TRBD1 matching over 8 bases. Germline lookup yields CDR1 MNHEY and CDR2 SMNVEV (reference sequence). The CDR3 is 17 residues long. V lost 2 bases and J lost 7; bases outside the gene matches: 13. The CDR3 DNA reads as TGTGCCAGCAGTTTAGTCCGGGGTCGGACAGGGTTACAGCCCCAGCATTTT. It is translated as CASSLVRGRTGLQPQHF.

This clone was observed a few times. The chain employs TRBV19 and TRBJ1-4; 7 bases map to TRBD1. CDR3 size: 15 residues. Losses at the gene ends were 4 bases for V and 6 bases for J; bases not matched to a gene: 8. CDR1 is LNHDA and CDR2 is SQIVND in the germline V gene (reference sequence). The CDR3 coding sequence is TGTGCCAGTAGTACCGGACAGGTGGAATATGAAAAACTGTTTTTT. Protein sequence: CASSTGQVEYEKLFF. The full variable domain, with the rest looked up from reference TRBV19 and TRBJ1-4, is DGGITQSPKYLFRKEGQNVTLSCEQNLNHDAMYWYRQDPGQGLRLIYYSQIVNDFQKGDIAEGYSVSREKKESFPLTVTSAQKNPTAFYLCASSTGQVEYEKLFFGSGTQLSVL.

V gene TRBV5-8 combines with J gene TRBJ1-2; 9 positions match TRBD1. CDR1 and CDR2 (germline): SGHTS, YDEGEE. The junction had 2 bases not matched to a gene; V was cut back by 1 base and J by 4 bases. This CDR3 region has 14 residues. The CDR3 is CASSLTGGIYGYTF. DNA of the CDR3: TGTGCCAGCAGCTTGACAGGGGGCATCTATGGCTACACCTTC.

This rearrangement joins TRBV11-3 to TRBJ2-7; D perhaps matches TRBD1 (5 bases). CDR3 length: 14 residues. V lost 5 bases, J lost 0 bases, and 11 bases lay in between. CDR1 SGHNT and CDR2 YENEEA come from the germline V gene. Here the CDR3 reads CASSPTGFSYEQYF. DNA of the CDR3: TGTGCCAGCAGCCCTACAGGATTCTCCTACGAGCAGTACTTC. Drawing the rest from reference TRBV11-3 and TRBJ2-7, the complete variable domain is EAGVVQSPRYKIIEKKQPVAFWCNPISGHNTLYWYLQNLGQGPELLIRYENEEAVDDSQLPKDRFSAERLKGVDSTLKIQPAELGDSAVYLCASSPTGFSYEQYFGPGTRLTVT.

The chain is built from TRBV5-1 and TRBJ2-1; D might be TRBD2 (5 bases). Trimming shortened V by 2 bases and J by 11 bases, and 11 bases separated the two germline ends. CDR3 length: 12 amino acids. Germline lookup yields CDR1 SGHRS and CDR2 YFSETQ. The DNA of the CDR3 is TGCGCCAGCAGCTTCAACGGGAACCAGCAGTTCTTC. Translation gives CASSFNGNQQFF.

This rearrangement joins TRBV10-3 to TRBJ1-4; D might be TRBD1 (5 bases). The CDR3 extends over 13 amino acids. CDR1 is ENHRY and CDR2 is SYGVKD in the germline V gene. The V and J ends lost 8 bases and 8 bases respectively, with 15 bases between them. The CDR3 loop reads CAISGSEAEKLFF. As DNA, the CDR3 is TGTGCCATCTCAGGGTCCGAGGCGGAAAAACTGTTTTTT.

The genes are TRBV10-3 and TRBJ1-2, with a weak D call TRBD1 (6 bases). The V end lost 7 bases, the J end lost 7 bases, and 10 bases lay between the germline ends. Germline CDR1 reads ENHRY; CDR2 reads SYGVKD. The CDR3 contains 11 residues. DNA of the CDR3: TGTGCCATCACGGGGGGCTTTGGCTACACCTTC. This translates into CAITGGFGYTF.

The chain employs TRBV4-2 and TRBJ2-5; 11 positions agree with TRBD1. CDR1 and CDR2 (germline): LGHNA, YNFKEQ. Trimming at V came to 1 base and at J to 4 bases, leaving 2 bases not matched to a gene. The CDR3 length is 15 residues. The CDR3 nucleotides are TGTGCCAGCAGCCAAGCCGGGACAGGGGGAGAGACCCAGTACTTC. This translates into CASSQAGTGGETQYF.

The chain couples TRBV4-1 to TRBJ1-1; weak D call: TRBD1 (5 bases). There are 15 residues in the CDR3. The V gene lost 1 base and the J gene lost 4 bases, with 13 bases spanning the gap. Germline V lookup: CDR1 MGHRA, CDR2 YSYEKL. The CDR3 loop reads CASSQVTQVATEAFF. For the CDR3, the DNA is TGCGCCAGCAGCCAAGTCACACAGGTAGCCACTGAAGCTTTCTTT.

The chain uses TRBV10-3 and TRBJ1-4; TRBD1 aligns across 10 bases. V shed 3 bases, J shed 3 bases, and the junction held 7 bases outside the gene matches. The length of the CDR3 is 17 residues. Looked up from germline, CDR1 is ENHRY and CDR2 is SYGVKD. The CDR3 region has the DNA TGTGCCATCAGTGATCGACAGGGGGCGGCGGCTAATGAAAAACTGTTTTTT. Protein: CAISDRQGAAANEKLFF.

The chain employs TRBV11-2 and TRBJ2-7; D is perhaps TRBD1 (6 bases). Between the trimmed V and J ends, which lost 1 base and 7 bases, there was a span of 14 bases. Germline CDR1 SGHAT, CDR2 FQNNGV. The CDR3 is 14 residues long. The chain's CDR3 is CASSLGQAVWEQYF. In DNA, the CDR3 is TGTGCCAGCAGCTTAGGACAGGCGGTTTGGGAGCAGTACTTC.

The rearrangement links TRBV11-2 to TRBJ2-7, with D perhaps TRBD2 (6 bases). Looked up from germline, CDR1 is SGHAT and CDR2 is FQNNGV. V was clipped by 4 bases and J by 0 bases, with 10 bases between them. CDR3 length: 14 residues. This CDR3 reads CASSSLGGSYEQYF. The CDR3 region has the DNA TGTGCCAGCAGCTCCCTGGGGGGCTCCTACGAGCAGTACTTC.

The genes are TRBV7-9 and TRBJ2-7; 9 nucleotides line up with TRBD1. CDR1 and CDR2 from the germline V gene are SEHNR and FQNEAQ (reference sequence). V was pared by 1 base and J by 11 bases, with 6 bases of the junction left unmatched. The CDR3 extends over 13 amino acids. In DNA form, the CDR3 reads TGTGCCAGCAGCTTAGGGACAGGGGAAAGAAAGTACTTC. Residues: CASSLGTGERKYF.

This chain uses TRBV7-2 with TRBJ2-3; 8 bases align to TRBD2. CDR1 SGHTA and CDR2 FQGNSA come from the germline V gene. CDR3 length: 15 amino acids. The V segment lost 3 bases and the J segment 0 bases; nucleotides outside the gene matches: 2. The CDR3 bases are TGTGCCAGCAGCTTGGGACTAGGGAGCACAGATACGCAGTATTTT. Its protein product is CASSLGLGSTDTQYF.

The chain employs TRBV6-2 or TRBV6-3 and TRBJ2-7; D not resolved. Germline V lookup: CDR1 MNHEY, CDR2 SVGEGT. This CDR3 spans 12 amino acids. V lost 3 bases and J 3 bases, leaving 6 bases between the germline ends. The CDR3 spells CASSYSFYEQYF. CDR3 sequence (DNA): TGTGCCAGCAGTTATAGCTTCTACGAGCAGTACTTC.

This chain links TRBV24-1 with TRBJ1-1; possibly TRBD1 for D (5 bases). Germline CDR1 KGHDR, CDR2 SFDVKD. Trimming cost V 5 bases and J 5 bases, with 11 bases left between them. There are 13 residues in the CDR3. CDR3 sequence reads: CATSVREGTEAFF. The CDR3 DNA reads as TGTGCCACCAGTGTCAGGGAGGGGACTGAAGCTTTCTTT.

V is TRBV18 and J is TRBJ1-4, with 7 bases that match TRBD1. The CDR3 is 15 residues long. The germline CDR1 and CDR2 sequences are KGHSH and LQKENI. Unmatched junction bases numbered 8, after V lost 3 bases and J lost 7 bases. CDR3 in DNA: TGTGCCAGCTCACCGCGACAGGGCCAGGGTGAAAAACTGTTTTTT. It specifies CASSPRQGQGEKLFF.

This clone has just a few counts. The V call is TRBV28, the J call TRBJ1-6; D uncertain. V was shortened by 5 bases and J by 9 bases, with 8 bases between the two germline ends. CDR1 and CDR2 from the germline V gene are MDHEN and SYDVKM. The CDR3 contains 12 residues. CDR3 nucleotides: TGTGCCAGCAGTGAGGGTGGTTCACCCCTCCACTTT. Translated, it gives CASSEGGSPLHF. Filled out from reference TRBV28 and TRBJ1-6, the complete variable domain reads DVKVTQSSRYLVKRTGEKVFLECVQDMDHENMFWYRQDPGLGLRLIYFSYDVKMKEKGDIPEGYSVSREKKERFSLILESASTNQTSMYLCASSEGGSPLHFGNGTRLTVT.

This chain uses TRBV28 with TRBJ1-6; 8 bases agree with TRBD1. Per the germline V gene, CDR1 is MDHEN and CDR2 is SYDVKM. The CDR3 loop spans 16 amino acids. The J segment lost 7 bases and the V segment lost 2 bases, leaving 7 bases of the junction unmatched. The CDR3 reads CASSLPRQGRNSPLHF. Written as DNA, the CDR3 is TGTGCCAGCAGTTTACCCCGACAGGGGAGAAATTCACCCCTCCACTTT. Looking up the rest from reference TRBV28 and TRBJ1-6 gives the full variable domain: DVKVTQSSRYLVKRTGEKVFLECVQDMDHENMFWYRQDPGLGLRLIYFSYDVKMKEKGDIPEGYSVSREKKERFSLILESASTNQTSMYLCASSLPRQGRNSPLHFGNGTRLTVT.

The chain employs TRBV6-5 and TRBJ2-3, with D possibly being TRBD1 (5 bases). The CDR3 spans 14 residues. Germline values: CDR1 MNHEY, CDR2 SVGAGI. Between the trimmed V and J ends, which lost 5 bases and 4 bases, there was a span of 13 bases. CDR3 residues: CASSPMGLADTQYF. In DNA form, the CDR3 reads TGTGCCAGCAGTCCGATGGGGCTGGCAGATACGCAGTATTTT.

The V call is TRBV7-9, the J call TRBJ1-6; TRBD1 matches at 7 bases. CDR3 length equals 14 residues. V trimming: 8 bases; J trimming: 7 bases; junction bases outside the gene matches: 8. Germline-derived CDR1 and CDR2 are SEHNR and FQNEAQ (reference sequence). The CDR3 nucleotides read TGTGCCAGCCTTACCACAGGGGTAAATTCACCCCTCCACTTT. Translating it yields CASLTTGVNSPLHF. Combining the CDR3 with reference TRBV7-9 and TRBJ1-6 gives the whole variable domain DTGVSQNPRHKITKRGQNVTFRCDPISEHNRLYWYRQTLGQGPEFLTYFQNEAQLEKSRLLSDRFSAERPKGSFSTLEIQRTEQGDSAMYLCASLTTGVNSPLHFGNGTRLTVT.

This clone was seen only a few times. This sequence joins TRBV2 and TRBJ1-6; D unresolved. The CDR3 consists of 12 residues. Germline loops: CDR1 SNHLY, CDR2 FYNNEI. Between the trimmed V and J ends, which lost 4 bases and 10 bases, there was a span of 8 bases. The CDR3 here is CASSVEGSPLHF. The CDR3 DNA reads as TGTGCCAGCAGTGTAGAGGGCTCACCCCTCCACTTT.

The table lists this clone with a few counts. The genes are TRBV6-5 and TRBJ2-2, with D tentatively TRBD2 (5 bases). The V end lost 7 bases, the J end lost 2 bases, and 8 bases lay between the germline ends. This CDR3 is 13 amino acids long. The germline CDR1 and CDR2 sequences are MNHEY and SVGAGI. Here the CDR3 reads CASTGINTGELFF. CDR3 nucleotide sequence: TGTGCCAGCACCGGGATCAACACCGGGGAGCTGTTTTTT.

The chain links TRBV6-5 to TRBJ2-5, with D perhaps matching TRBD1 (6 bases). The germline V gene encodes CDR1 MNHEY and CDR2 SVGAGI. This CDR3 spans 13 amino acids. Trimming cost V 7 bases and J 4 bases, with 13 bases left between them. The CDR3: CASIRGWAETQYF. In DNA, the CDR3 is TGTGCCAGCATAAGGGGGTGGGCAGAGACCCAGTACTTC.

The V and J genes are TRBV5-1 and TRBJ2-7, with TRBD2 matching 7 bases. J gave up 3 bases and V 4 bases, and 13 bases lay outside the gene matches. CDR1 is SGHRS and CDR2 is YFSETQ in the germline V gene. This CDR3 is 16 amino acids long. The CDR3 DNA is TGCGCCAGCAGCACCCGACACTCTAGCGGCCACTACGAGCAGTACTTC. Translation: CASSTRHSSGHYEQYF.

This chain joins TRBV15 and TRBJ2-4, with TRBD2 identical over 8 bases. The germline CDR1 and CDR2 sequences are LNHNV and YYDKDF (reference sequence). The CDR3 consists of 15 residues. Trimming at V came to 2 bases and at J to 9 bases, leaving 9 bases not matched to a gene. CDR3 nucleotide sequence: TGTGCCACCAGCAGACCCCCGGGACTAGTAGGCATTCAGTACTTC. It yields the protein CATSRPPGLVGIQYF.

CDR3 in amino acids: CASSDPLRTYEQYF. The CDR3 nucleotides are TGTGCCAGCAGCGACCCCTTGAGGACCTACGAGCAGTACTTC. The chain joins TRBV7-9 to TRBJ2-7, with D uncertain. The V and J ends lost 5 bases and 2 bases respectively, with 13 bases between them. Germline assignment: CDR1 SEHNR and CDR2 FQNEAQ (reference sequence). This CDR3 comprises 14 residues.